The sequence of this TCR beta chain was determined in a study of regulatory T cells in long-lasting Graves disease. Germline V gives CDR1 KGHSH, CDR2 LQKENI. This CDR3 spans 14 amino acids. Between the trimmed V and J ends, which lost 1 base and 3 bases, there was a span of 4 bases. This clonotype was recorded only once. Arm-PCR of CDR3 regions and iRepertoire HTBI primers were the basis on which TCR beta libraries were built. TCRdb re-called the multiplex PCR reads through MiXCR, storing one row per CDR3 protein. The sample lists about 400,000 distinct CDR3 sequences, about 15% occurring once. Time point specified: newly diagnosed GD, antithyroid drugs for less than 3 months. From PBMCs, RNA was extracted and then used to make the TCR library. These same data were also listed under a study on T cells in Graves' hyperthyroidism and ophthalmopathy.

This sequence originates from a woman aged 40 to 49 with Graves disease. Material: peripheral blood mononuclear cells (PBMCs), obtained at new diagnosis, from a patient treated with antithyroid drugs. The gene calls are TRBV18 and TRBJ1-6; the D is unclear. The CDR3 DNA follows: TGTGCCAGCTCACCACGAAACTATAATTCACCCCTCCACTTT. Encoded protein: CASSPRNYNSPLHF.